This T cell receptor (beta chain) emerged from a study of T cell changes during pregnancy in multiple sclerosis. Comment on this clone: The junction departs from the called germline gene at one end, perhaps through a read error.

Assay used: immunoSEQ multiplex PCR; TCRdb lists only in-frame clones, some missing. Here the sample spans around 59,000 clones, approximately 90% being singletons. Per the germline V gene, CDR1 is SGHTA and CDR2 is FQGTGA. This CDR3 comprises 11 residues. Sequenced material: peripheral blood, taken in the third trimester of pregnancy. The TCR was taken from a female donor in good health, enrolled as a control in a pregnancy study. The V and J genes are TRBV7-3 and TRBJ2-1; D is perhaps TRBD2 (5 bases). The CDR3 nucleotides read TGTGCCAGCAGCTTAAGGGGAGACCCCGTCTTC. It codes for CASSLRGDPVF.